The clone carrying this T cell receptor beta chain was observed many times. The data originate from a study of Graves' ophthalmopathy and Graves' hyperthyroidism. The authors diagnosed from clinical symptoms, serum thyroxine, TRAb, thyroid ultrasound and orbital computed tomography. PBMCs came from more than 8 ml of fresh peripheral blood. Trimming took 4 bases from V and 0 from J, leaving 18 bases between them. CDR1 and CDR2 from the germline V gene are SNHLY and FYNNEI. This CDR3 spans 17 amino acids. Amplified TCR beta CDR3 regions were obtained using RNA transcripts as template. Investigators did first-round RT-PCR with HTBI primers, then second-round multiplex PCR. TCRdb reprocessed the multiplex PCR reads with MiXCR, giving one entry per CDR3 protein. The sample includes 500,000 to 700,000 distinct CDR3 sequences, 22% seen only once; the top ten take approximately 7%.

This rearrangement joins TRBV2 to TRBJ1-1, with no clear D. Sequenced: peripheral blood. This receptor was identified in a woman between 18 and 29 years old with stable Graves' hyperthyroidism. Some clones in this sample may be carry-over from other donors' samples. The CDR3 is CASSGLRSGLMNTEAFF. Here the CDR3 DNA reads TGTGCCAGCAGTGGACTCCGTTCGGGTTTAATGAACACTGAAGCTTTCTTT.